This TCR beta chain comes out of a study of cytomegalovirus exposure and HLA in healthy donors. About the study: As released early, the data held roughly 85 million unique TCRs from HLA-typed donors. Study-wide points: In a later analysis, at a false discovery rate of 0.05, about 15,000 TCR beta sequences were associated with HLA alleles.

Germline CDR1 SNHLY, CDR2 FYNNEI. CDR3 length: 15 residues. V was pared by 7 bases and J by 4 bases, with 19 bases between. Concerning this clone: Its target is unknown.

Use of 60 Vbeta and 13 Jbeta primers characterized the PCR. The table came from immunoSEQ multiplex PCR; TCRdb's copy has only in-frame clones and leaves some out. The sample includes some 82,000 clones. The sequence came from a woman aged 30 to 39 in good health and CMV-seronegative. The genes are TRBV2 and TRBJ1-2; D might be TRBD1 (5 bases). The sequenced sample was PBMCs. CDR3 in DNA: TGTGCCAGCACTCCAACTAATGGGGGGGGCTATGGCTACACCTTC. Protein: CASTPTNGGGYGYTF.